This entry is about one T cell receptor (beta chain). Its antigen remains unidentified. Researchers used 5'RACE with constant-segment primers to make TCR alpha and TCR beta cDNA libraries that carry sample barcodes and UMIs. Using its own MiXCR run on the 5' RACE reads, TCRdb lists one record per CDR3 protein. Of about 350,000 distinct CDR3 sequences listed, 13% to 15% are singletons. The entry originates in a study of T-cell memory formation after mild COVID-19. About the study: Largely, TCR clusters stayed within a single donor.

Study results and caveats: Second-wave clones that peaked on day 37 lacked confirmed SARS-CoV-2 specificity.

The germline V and J ends were trimmed by 4 bases and 2 bases, with 16 bases remaining between them. The length of the CDR3 is 15 residues. Germline CDR1 and CDR2: SGDLS and YYNGEE. Sequencing input: PBMCs or a T cell subset sorted from them (not recorded which). The chain carries TRBV9 and TRBJ2-7; weak D call: TRBD2 (5 bases). The sequence was obtained from a man younger than 35 who had mild COVID-19 (a few samples of this study predate the infection). Cell type and time point are not known. The CDR3 loop reads CASSPRGSPAYEQYF. As DNA, the CDR3 is TGTGCCAGCAGCCCCCGGGGTAGCCCGGCCTACGAGCAGTACTTC.